This T cell receptor beta chain was found in a study of glioma-infiltrating T cells after dendritic cell vaccination. Study-wide points: Survival was not directly related to TCR clonality in these patients.

Comment on this clone: Its matching antigen is unknown.

Sequencing used immunoSEQ multiplex PCR; TCRdb keeps in-frame clones, though not all of them. This table has 55,000 to 75,000 clones, about 80% appearing once. Time point defined: after dendritic cell vaccination, including at tumor progression/relapse. No glioblastoma patient carried an isocitrate dehydrogenase mutation. In germline, CDR1 is SGHTA, CDR2 FQGNSA. V was pared by 5 bases and J by 4 bases, with 4 bases of the junction left unmatched. The CDR3 consists of 14 residues. The sequencing here drew on blood, taken after dendritic cell vaccination. The chain employs TRBV7-2 and TRBJ1-4; TRBD1 agrees at 7 bases. This receptor was identified in a human donor with glioblastoma. This CDR3 reads CASSKRDSNEKLFF. CDR3 nucleotide sequence: TGTGCCAGCAGCAAACGGGACAGTAATGAAAAACTGTTTTTT.